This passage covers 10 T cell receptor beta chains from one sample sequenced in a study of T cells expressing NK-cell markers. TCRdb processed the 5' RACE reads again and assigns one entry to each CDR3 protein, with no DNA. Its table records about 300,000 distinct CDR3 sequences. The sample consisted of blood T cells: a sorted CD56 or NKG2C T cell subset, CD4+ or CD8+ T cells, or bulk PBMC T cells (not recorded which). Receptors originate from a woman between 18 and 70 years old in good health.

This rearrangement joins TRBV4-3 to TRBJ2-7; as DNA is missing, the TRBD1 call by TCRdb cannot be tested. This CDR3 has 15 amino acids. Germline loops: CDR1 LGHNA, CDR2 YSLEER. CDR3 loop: CASSQVPAPDYEQYF.

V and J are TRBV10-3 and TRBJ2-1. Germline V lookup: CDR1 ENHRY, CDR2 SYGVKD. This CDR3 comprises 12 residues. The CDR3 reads CAIGTPYNEQFF.

The CDR3 here is CASSPADYEQYF. This rearrangement joins TRBV18 to TRBJ2-7. Germline V lookup: CDR1 KGHSH, CDR2 LQKENI. The CDR3 loop spans 12 amino acids.

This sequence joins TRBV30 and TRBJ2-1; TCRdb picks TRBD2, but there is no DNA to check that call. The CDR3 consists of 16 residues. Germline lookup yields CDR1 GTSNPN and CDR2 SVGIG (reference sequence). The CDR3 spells CAWGPRRASSYNEQFF.

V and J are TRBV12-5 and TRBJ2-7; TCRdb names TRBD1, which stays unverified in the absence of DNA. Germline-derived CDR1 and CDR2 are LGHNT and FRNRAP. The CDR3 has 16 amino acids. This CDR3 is CASGTLNSQGVYEQYF.

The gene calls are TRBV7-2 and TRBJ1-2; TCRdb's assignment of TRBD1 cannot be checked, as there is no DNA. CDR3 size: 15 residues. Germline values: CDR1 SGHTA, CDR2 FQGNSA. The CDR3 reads CASSRSGTKMPGYTF.

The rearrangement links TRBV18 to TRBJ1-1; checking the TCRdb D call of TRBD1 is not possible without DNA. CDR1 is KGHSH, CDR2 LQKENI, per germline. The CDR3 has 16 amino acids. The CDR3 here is CASSPRGGRGNTEAFF.

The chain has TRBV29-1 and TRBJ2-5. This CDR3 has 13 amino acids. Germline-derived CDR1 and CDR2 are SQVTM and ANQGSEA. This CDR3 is CSVTGRYQETQYF.

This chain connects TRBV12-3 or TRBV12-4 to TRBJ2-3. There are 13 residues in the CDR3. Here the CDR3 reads CASRTTSTDTQYF.

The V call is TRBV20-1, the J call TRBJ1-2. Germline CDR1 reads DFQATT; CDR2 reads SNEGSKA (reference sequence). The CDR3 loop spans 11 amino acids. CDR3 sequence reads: CSARGGYGYTF.